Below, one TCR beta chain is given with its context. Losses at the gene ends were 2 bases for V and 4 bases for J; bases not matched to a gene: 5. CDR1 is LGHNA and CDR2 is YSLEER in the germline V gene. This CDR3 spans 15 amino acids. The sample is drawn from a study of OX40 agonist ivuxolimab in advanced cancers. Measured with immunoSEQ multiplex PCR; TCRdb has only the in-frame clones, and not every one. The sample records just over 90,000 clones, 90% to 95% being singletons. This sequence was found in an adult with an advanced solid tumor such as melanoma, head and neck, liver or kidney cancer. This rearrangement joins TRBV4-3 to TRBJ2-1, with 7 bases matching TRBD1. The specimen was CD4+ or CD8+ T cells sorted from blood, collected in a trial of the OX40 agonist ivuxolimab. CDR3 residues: CASSQSPTGYNEQFF. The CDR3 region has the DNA TGCGCCAGCAGCCAATCTCCGACAGGGTACAATGAGCAGTTCTTC.